These T cell receptor beta chains were read from a single sample in a study of cytomegalovirus exposure and HLA in healthy donors. Assay: immunoSEQ multiplex PCR; the TCRdb copy retains only in-frame clones and omits some. The table records roughly 100,000 clones, roughly 80% of them present only once. The sequenced sample was PBMCs. The source is a man aged 25-40 years in good health and CMV-seropositive. CDR3s include the opening cysteine and the closing phenylalanine or tryptophan. D genes are given only for firm matches. For some rows the clone size is stated as once, few or many, or as a class when expanded; others skip it.

TRBJ1-2 | - | - | TRBV27 | CASSLFWTLQGGYTF | TGTGCCAGCAGCCTTTTTTGGACACTTCAGGGTGGCTACACCTTC
TRBJ1-5 | - | once | TRBV4-3 | CASSQDSAGGTQPQHF | TGCGCCAGCAGCCAAGATTCGGCAGGTGGTACTCAGCCCCAGCATTTT
TRBJ1-4 | TRBD1 | - | TRBV4-2 | CASSQQDRGSEKLFF | TGTGCCAGCAGCCAACAGGACAGGGGGAGTGAAAAACTGTTTTTT
TRBJ1-1 | - | - | TRBV7-2 | CASSPGTSRVGAFF | TGTGCCAGCAGCCCGGGGACTTCCAGGGTGGGAGCTTTCTTT
TRBJ1-6 | TRBD1 | - | TRBV5-1 | CASRPGQGGPYNSPLHF | TGCGCCAGCAGACCGGGACAGGGGGGGCCCTATAATTCACCCCTCCACTTT
TRBJ2-3 | TRBD2 | - | TRBV2 | CASSEALKRGASTDTQYF | TGTGCCAGCAGTGAAGCGCTTAAGCGGGGGGCGAGCACAGATACGCAGTATTTT
TRBJ1-2 | - | few | TRBV5-1 | CASSLDKSSNYGYTF | TGCGCCAGCAGCTTGGATAAGAGCTCTAACTATGGCTACACCTTC
TRBJ2-1 | - | - | TRBV29-1 | CSTAPGGPGEQFF | TGCAGCACAGCCCCGGGGGGCCCGGGTGAGCAGTTCTTC
TRBJ2-7 | - | few | TRBV11-1 | CASSPGLTYEQYF | TGTGCCAGCAGCCCGGGTCTCACCTACGAGCAGTACTTC
TRBJ1-6 | TRBD1 | - | TRBV7-2 | CASSLYWRLDRESLPLHF | TGTGCCAGCAGCTTATATTGGCGGCTGGACAGGGAATCTCTACCCCTCCACTTT
TRBJ2-7 | TRBD1 | - | TRBV2 | CASSERQGTYEQYF | TGTGCCAGCAGTGAGAGACAGGGAACCTACGAGCAGTACTTC
TRBJ1-6 | - | - | TRBV15 | CATSRGGRGSFSPLHF | TGTGCCACCAGCAGAGGGGGAAGGGGTAGCTTCTCACCCCTCCACTTT
TRBJ1-1 | TRBD1 | few | TRBV7-3 | CASSATGSTEAFF | TGTGCCAGCAGCGCGACAGGGTCCACTGAAGCTTTCTTT
TRBJ1-2 | - | - | TRBV5-6 | CASSPEQDFGYTF | TGTGCCAGCAGCCCGGAACAGGATTTTGGCTACACCTTC
TRBJ1-6 | - | - | TRBV29-1 | CSVRRGSNSPLHF | TGCAGCGTCAGGAGGGGCAGTAATTCACCCCTCCACTTT
TRBJ2-1 | TRBD2 | - | TRBV5-1 | CASSLVGLAGGGEQFF | TGCGCCAGCAGCTTGGTGGGACTAGCGGGGGGTGGCGAGCAGTTCTTC
TRBJ1-4 | - | - | TRBV4-2 | CASSQVGTGIATNEKLFF | TGTGCCAGCAGCCAAGTCGGTACCGGTATTGCAACTAATGAAAAACTGTTTTTT
TRBJ2-6 | - | - | TRBV5-4 | CASSFTGVPSGANVLTF | TGTGCCAGCAGCTTTACAGGAGTCCCCTCTGGGGCCAACGTCCTGACTTTC
TRBJ2-2 | TRBD1 | - | TRBV4-1 | CASSLGTGKDTGELFF | TGCGCCAGCAGCCTAGGGACAGGGAAGGACACCGGGGAGCTGTTTTTT
TRBJ2-5 | - | - | TRBV9 | CASSVGQPLQETQYF | TGTGCCAGCAGCGTAGGACAGCCACTACAAGAGACCCAGTACTTC
TRBJ2-5 | - | - | TRBV5-8 | CASSLSNQETQYF | TGTGCCAGCAGCTTGAGCAACCAAGAGACCCAGTACTTC
TRBJ2-1 | - | - | TRBV15 | CATTSPQGFGYNEQFF | TGTGCCACCACCTCCCCCCAGGGATTTGGGTACAATGAGCAGTTCTTC
TRBJ1-4 | - | - | TRBV7-9 | CASSQGRAREKLFF | TGTGCCAGCAGTCAAGGGAGGGCGCGGGAAAAACTGTTTTTT
TRBJ2-2 | - | - | TRBV4-3 | CASSYSQNTGELFF | TGCGCCAGCAGCTACAGCCAGAACACCGGGGAGCTGTTTTTT
TRBJ1-6 | - | - | TRBV27 | CASSLGQYGSYNSPLHF | TGTGCCAGCAGCCTTGGACAGTACGGCTCCTATAATTCACCCCTCCACTTT
TRBJ2-5 | - | - | TRBV6-6 | CASSYPAARETQYF | TGTGCCAGCAGTTACCCGGCAGCGAGAGAGACCCAGTACTTC
TRBJ1-1 | TRBD1 | - | TRBV11-1 | CASSSGQGGRGTEAFF | TGTGCCAGCAGTTCGGGACAGGGAGGAAGAGGTACTGAAGCTTTCTTT
TRBJ2-6 | - | - | TRBV10-3 | CAISESAVSLSGANVLTF | TGTGCCATCAGTGAATCGGCGGTAAGCCTCTCTGGGGCCAACGTCCTGACTTTC
TRBJ1-1 | - | - | TRBV2 | CASSPDLGTEAFF | TGTGCCAGCAGTCCGGACTTGGGCACTGAAGCTTTCTTT
TRBJ2-5 | TRBD1 | - | TRBV7-8 | CASSPRDSQETQYF | TGTGCCAGCAGCCCCCGGGACAGTCAAGAGACCCAGTACTTC
TRBJ1-4 | - | - | TRBV19 | CASSIDGQLLNEKLFF | TGTGCCAGTAGTATCGACGGACAGCTCCTTAATGAAAAACTGTTTTTT
TRBJ2-1 | TRBD1 | once | TRBV4-1 | CASSQDPGQRHNEQFF | TGCGCCAGCAGCCAAGACCCGGGACAGCGTCACAATGAGCAGTTCTTC
TRBJ2-5 | - | - | TRBV11-2 | CASSRIRRETQYF | TGTGCCAGCAGCCGAATAAGGCGGGAGACCCAGTACTTC
TRBJ1-4 | - | once | TRBV7-9 | CASSPGSAGRKLFF | TGTGCCAGCAGCCCGGGCTCCGCGGGGAGGAAACTGTTTTTT
TRBJ1-5 | - | once | TRBV30 | CAWSLAGAISNQPQHF | TGTGCCTGGAGTCTGGCAGGGGCTATTAGCAATCAGCCCCAGCATTTT
TRBJ2-1 | TRBD1 | - | TRBV7-9 | CASSSDRGQNEQFF | TGTGCCAGCAGCTCAGACAGGGGGCAAAATGAGCAGTTCTTC
TRBJ2-1 | TRBD2 | - | TRBV29-1 | CSVAVASGGYEQFF | TGCAGCGTTGCCGTGGCTAGCGGGGGGTATGAGCAGTTCTTC
TRBJ2-2 | - | - | TRBV11-2 | CASSLPGPGELFF | TGTGCCAGCAGCTTACCTGGGCCCGGGGAGCTGTTTTTT
TRBJ2-2 | - | - | TRBV13 | CASSFGVTGELFF | TGTGCCAGCAGCTTCGGGGTAACCGGGGAGCTGTTTTTT
TRBJ1-6 | - | - | TRBV19 | CASSLITGRNSPLHF | TGTGCCAGTAGCCTAATTACAGGTCGAAATTCACCCCTCCACTTT
TRBJ1-1 | TRBD1 | - | TRBV6-5 | CASIGDRPTEAFF | TGTGCCAGCATAGGGGACAGGCCCACTGAAGCTTTCTTT
TRBJ1-5 | - | once | TRBV10-3 | CAITDSYDQPQHF | TGTGCCATCACCGACAGCTATGATCAGCCCCAGCATTTT
TRBJ2-7 | - | - | TRBV5-6 | CASSLKGNTYEQYF | TGTGCCAGCAGCTTGAAGGGGAATACCTACGAGCAGTACTTC
TRBJ2-5 | TRBD2 | - | TRBV7-2 | CASSLKFGGPAGGQETQYF | TGTGCCAGCAGCTTAAAATTTGGCGGCCCAGCGGGGGGCCAAGAGACCCAGTACTTC
TRBJ1-4 | - | few | TRBV23-1 | CASSQSLRGGGEKLFF | TGCGCCAGCAGTCAATCCTTGAGAGGAGGAGGTGAAAAACTGTTTTTT
TRBJ2-7 | - | once | TRBV15 | CATSRALDSFVYEQYF | TGTGCCACCAGCAGAGCCCTAGACAGCTTTGTCTACGAGCAGTACTTC
TRBJ1-1 | - | - | TRBV7-8 | CASSLVLGGEAFF | TGTGCCAGCAGCTTGGTCCTGGGAGGTGAAGCTTTCTTT
TRBJ1-1 | - | - | TRBV2 | CASSGEGGLGTEAFF | TGTGCCAGCAGTGGGGAGGGGGGGCTGGGCACTGAAGCTTTCTTT
TRBJ2-7 | - | - | TRBV5-1 | CASSFLDRSYEQYF | TGCGCCAGCAGCTTTCTTGACAGATCGTACGAGCAGTACTTC